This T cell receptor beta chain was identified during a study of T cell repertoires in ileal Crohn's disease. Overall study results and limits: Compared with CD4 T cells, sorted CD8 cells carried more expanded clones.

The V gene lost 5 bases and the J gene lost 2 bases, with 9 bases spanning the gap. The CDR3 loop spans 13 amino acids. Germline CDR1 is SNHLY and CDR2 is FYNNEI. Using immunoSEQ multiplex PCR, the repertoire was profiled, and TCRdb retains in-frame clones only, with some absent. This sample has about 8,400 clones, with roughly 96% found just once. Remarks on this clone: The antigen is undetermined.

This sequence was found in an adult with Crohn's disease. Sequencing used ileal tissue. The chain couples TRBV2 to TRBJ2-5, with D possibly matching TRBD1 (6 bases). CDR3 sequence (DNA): TGTGCCAGCAGTTGGACAGCACAAGAGACCCAGTACTTC. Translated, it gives CASSWTAQETQYF.